The 2 T cell receptor beta chains reported below all come from one sample, sequenced in a study of CD8 T cells in ankylosing spondylitis. MiXCR, run by TCRdb on the 5' RACE reads, gives a single entry per CDR3 protein. The sample includes 290,000 or so distinct CDR3 sequences, 20% seen only once; the top ten take 3% to 4%. What was sequenced was blood, either unsorted or a sorted T cell fraction (not recorded which). Receptors originate from a female donor with ankylosing spondylitis or in good health (not recorded which).

In this sample, this clonotype turned up a few times. The chain couples TRBV28 to TRBJ1-2; D unclear. The CDR3 has 14 amino acids. CDR1 is MDHEN and CDR2 is SYDVKM in the germline V gene. Between the trimmed V and J ends, which lost 1 base and 8 bases, there was a span of 14 bases. CDR3 DNA sequence: TGTGCCAGCAGTTTATTAGGGCCCACGGGGGGCTACACCTTC. This encodes CASSLLGPTGGYTF.

This clonotype was observed a handful of times. This sequence joins TRBV7-3 and TRBJ2-1, with no clear D. Germline values: CDR1 SGHTA, CDR2 FQGTGA. V lost 3 bases, J lost 6 bases, and 15 bases lay in between. The length of the CDR3 is 15 residues. The CDR3, as DNA: TGTGCCAGCAGCTTCGAAGGTAGCCCCAGCAATGAGCAGTTCTTC. It specifies CASSFEGSPSNEQFF. The full variable domain, rest sourced from reference TRBV7-3 and TRBJ2-1, is GAGVSQTPSNKVTEKGKYVELRCDPISGHTALYWYRQSLGQGPEFLIYFQGTGAADDSGLPNDRFFAVRPEGSVSTLKIQRTERGDSAVYLCASSFEGSPSNEQFFGPGTRLTVL.